Presented here are 13 T cell receptor beta chains from one specimen sequenced in a study of blood T cell repertoires in COVID-19. Data came from immunoSEQ multiplex PCR; TCRdb stores just in-frame clones and leaves some out. This table has approximately 170,000 clones, 75% to 90% appearing once. The sample was PBMCs or T cells enriched from blood (not recorded which). These receptors all come from a woman aged 18-30 years who had recovered from COVID-19.

J is TRBJ2-5 and V is TRBV12-5, with D possibly being TRBD2 (5 bases). The CDR3 totals 13 residues. The ends were cut back, 6 bases at V and 2 bases at J, with 10 bases in the middle. Looked up from germline, CDR1 is LGHNT and CDR2 is FRNRAP. The CDR3 DNA follows: TGTGCTAGTGGAAGTTCGGGGCAAGAGACCCAGTACTTC. Its translation: CASGSSGQETQYF.

J is TRBJ2-1 and V is TRBV29-1; TRBD2 matches 10 bases. Germline CDR1 reads SQVTM; CDR2 reads ANQGSEA. V gave up 7 bases and J gave up 5 bases; unmatched junction bases: 8. This CDR3 is built from 14 residues. The CDR3 reads CSAAGLAGDNEQFF. The DNA for the CDR3 is TGCAGCGCAGCGGGGCTAGCGGGAGACAATGAGCAGTTCTTC.

The rearrangement links TRBV5-6 to TRBJ2-7, with TRBD1 identical over 8 bases. The CDR3 sequence is 15 residues long. CDR1 is SGHDT and CDR2 is YYEEEE in the germline V gene. Germline trimming cut 5 bases from V and 2 bases from J; bases unmatched to any gene: 9. Here the CDR3 reads CASSLTGTGAYEQYF. The DNA for the CDR3 is TGTGCCAGCAGTCTCACCGGGACAGGAGCCTACGAGCAGTACTTC.

This sequence joins TRBV13 and TRBJ1-6; TRBD1 is a possible D gene (5 bases). V lost 5 bases and J 0 bases, leaving 11 bases between the germline ends. Germline CDR1 and CDR2: PRHDT and FYEKMQ (reference sequence). This CDR3 has 16 residues. As DNA, the CDR3 is TGTGCCAGCAGCCAGGGCCGGAGCTCCTATAATTCACCCCTCCACTTT. As protein: CASSQGRSSYNSPLHF.

This clone occurred a few times. The rearrangement joins TRBV30 to TRBJ1-1, with D uncertain. CDR1 is GTSNPN and CDR2 is SVGIG in the germline V gene (reference sequence). The CDR3 is 12 residues long. With 5 bases removed from V and 1 base from J, the gap between germline ends came to 8 bases. CDR3 loop: CAWFHWNTEAFF. In DNA, the CDR3 is TGTGCCTGGTTCCACTGGAACACTGAAGCTTTCTTT.

The J gene is TRBJ1-5, the V gene TRBV28, with unresolved D. Germline-derived CDR1 and CDR2 are MDHEN and SYDVKM. The V gene lost 0 bases and the J gene lost 6 bases, with 9 bases spanning the gap. This CDR3 has 14 amino acids. The CDR3 loop reads CASSLWVRGQPQHF. The CDR3 nucleotides read TGTGCCAGCAGTTTATGGGTTCGGGGTCAGCCCCAGCATTTT.

The chain couples TRBV9 to TRBJ1-3; no clear D. V gave up 4 bases and J gave up 0 bases, with 14 bases separating them. The CDR3 is 16 residues long. CDR1 is SGDLS, CDR2 YYNGEE, per germline. The CDR3, as DNA: TGTGCCAGCAGCCCAGAAGGAGGGAGCTCTGGAAACACCATATATTTT. Protein product: CASSPEGGSSGNTIYF.

The chain uses TRBV4-1 and TRBJ2-1, with D tentatively TRBD1 (6 bases). The CDR3 runs 18 residues. The germline V gene encodes CDR1 MGHRA and CDR2 YSYEKL. Between the trimmed V and J ends, which lost 5 bases and 0 bases, there was a span of 20 bases. CDR3 in DNA: TGCGCCAGCAGCTCCCGGGACAACTACCGAAGCTCCTACAATGAGCAGTTCTTC. This sequence encodes CASSSRDNYRSSYNEQFF.

The chain has TRBV7-2 and TRBJ1-2; 7 nucleotides line up with TRBD1. Trimming took 6 bases from V and 0 from J; bases not matched to a gene: 4. CDR1 is SGHTA, CDR2 FQGNSA, per germline. There are 14 residues in the CDR3. Here the CDR3 DNA reads TGTGCCAGCAGTTGGACAGGAGCTAACTATGGCTACACCTTC. Its translation is CASSWTGANYGYTF.

In the case of this clone: This sample includes further DNA sequences coding for the same CDR3. This chain joins TRBV15 and TRBJ1-6, with D maybe TRBD1 (6 bases). This CDR3 region has 16 residues. Germline loops: CDR1 LNHNV, CDR2 YYDKDF (reference sequence). The V end was cut by 0 bases, the J end by 5 bases, with 11 bases between. The CDR3 region has the DNA TGTGCCACCAGCAGAGATCGGACAGCAAATAATTCACCCCTCCACTTT. This encodes CATSRDRTANNSPLHF.

To note about this clone: The junction does not match germline at one end; this may be a read error. The chain has TRBV7-7 and TRBJ2-2; TRBD2 might be the D (5 bases). The CDR3 sequence is 13 residues long. The V gene's germline CDR1 is SSHAT and CDR2 FNYEAQ (reference sequence). DNA for the CDR3: TGTGCTAGCAGCTTAGCGTTGAGCGGGGAGCTGTTTTTT. The encoded protein is CASSLALSGELFF.

CDR3 loop: CASSQGEVGLAYTGELFF. For the CDR3, the DNA is TGCGCCAGCAGCCAAGGTGAGGTAGGACTAGCATACACCGGGGAGCTGTTTTTT. The chain joins TRBV4-3 to TRBJ2-2; 8 bases are shared with TRBD2. V shed 1 base, J shed 3 bases, and the junction held 10 bases outside the gene matches. Per germline, CDR1 LGHNA and CDR2 YSLEER. The CDR3 contains 18 residues.

V usage is TRBV4-3 and J usage is TRBJ1-1; weak D call: TRBD1 (6 bases). The CDR3 is made up of 16 amino acids. Trimming removed 0 bases from V and 4 bases from J, with 15 bases in between. Germline values: CDR1 LGHNA, CDR2 YSLEER. The DNA for the CDR3 is TGCGCCAGCAGCCAAGAGTCGGCAGGGGCAGGCACTGAAGCTTTCTTT. Protein: CASSQESAGAGTEAFF.